These 14 T cell receptor beta chains share one sample of origin, sequenced in a study of shared clonotypes between healthy human individuals. Profiling relied on immunoSEQ multiplex PCR, and the TCRdb table lists in-frame clones only, not all of them. There are approximately 2.1 million clones in the sample; 93% occur only once, and 0.39% lies in the top ten. Sequenced material: naive CD4+ T cells from PBMCs. Described subset: CD45RA+ positively selected. The receptors stem from a man aged 18 to 29 in good health. Some clones in this sample may be carry-over from other donors' samples.

V gene TRBV18 combines with J gene TRBJ1-5, with 9 positions matching TRBD1. Germline CDR1 is KGHSH and CDR2 is LQKENI. The V segment lost 5 bases and the J segment 5 bases; nucleotides outside the gene matches: 1. The CDR3 contains 13 residues. CDR3: CASSWTGDQPQHF. The CDR3 bases are TGTGCCAGCTCATGGACAGGGGATCAGCCCCAGCATTTT.

This rearrangement joins TRBV27 to TRBJ1-2; TRBD1 matches 8 bases. CDR1 and CDR2 (germline): MNHEY, SMNVEV (reference sequence). With V trimmed by 6 bases and J by 3 bases, 6 bases remained unmatched. The CDR3 consists of 14 residues. The CDR3 spells CASRYDRGHYGYTF. In DNA form, the CDR3 reads TGTGCCAGCAGATACGACAGGGGCCACTATGGCTACACCTTC.

The J gene is TRBJ1-2, the V gene TRBV28; tentatively, D is TRBD1 (6 bases). V was shortened by 1 base and J by 4 bases, with 10 bases between the two germline ends. The CDR3 contains 14 residues. In germline, CDR1 is MDHEN, CDR2 SYDVKM. DNA of the CDR3: TGTGCCAGCAGTTTATCTATAGGGGGCTATGGCTACACCTTC. Amino acid sequence: CASSLSIGGYGYTF.

The chain recombines TRBV7-2 with TRBJ2-6; 8 nucleotides match TRBD2. Germline V lookup: CDR1 SGHTA, CDR2 FQGNSA. V dropped 1 base and J dropped 2; count of bases not matched to a gene: 1. The CDR3 contains 16 residues. CDR3 in DNA: TGTGCCAGCAGCTTAGATAGCGGGACTGGGGCCAACGTCCTGACTTTC. This encodes CASSLDSGTGANVLTF.

This sequence joins TRBV5-1 and TRBJ1-4; D may be TRBD1 (6 bases). Germline CDR1 is SGHRS and CDR2 is YFSETQ. The CDR3 contains 15 residues. V was trimmed by 4 bases and J by 4 bases, leaving 14 bases between them. In nucleotides, the CDR3 is TGCGCCAGCAGCAGGGGGGGCCAAAATAATGAAAAACTGTTTTTT. This translates into CASSRGGQNNEKLFF.

As DNA, the CDR3 is TGTGCCAGCAGCTTAGGCCGGAGCGGGAGGCCCGGCGAGCAGTACTTC. Translated, it gives CASSLGRSGRPGEQYF. The V gene is TRBV7-2, the J gene TRBJ2-7; 9 nucleotides agree with TRBD2. Germline V CDR1 and CDR2: SGHTA, FQGNSA. CDR3 length: 16 amino acids. The V and J ends lost 1 base and 6 bases, in that order; junction bases with no gene match: 10.

The chain links TRBV9 to TRBJ2-7, with D maybe TRBD2 (6 bases). Looked up from germline, CDR1 is SGDLS and CDR2 is YYNGEE. Trimming pared 3 bases from V and 4 bases from J, leaving 14 bases between. The CDR3 has 14 amino acids. The CDR3 bases are TGTGCCAGCAGCGAGGGACTGAGTAAATACGAGCAGTACTTC. It yields the protein CASSEGLSKYEQYF.

The genes are TRBV10-3 and TRBJ2-5; D might be TRBD1 (6 bases). V was clipped by 3 bases and J by 8 bases, with 16 bases between them. There are 14 residues in the CDR3. Germline V gives CDR1 ENHRY, CDR2 SYGVKD. The CDR3 protein is CAISDMGASETQYF. In nucleotides, the CDR3 is TGTGCCATCAGTGATATGGGGGCTTCGGAAACCCAGTACTTC.

In its sample, this clone was seen once. Other DNA sequences within the sample encode an identical CDR3. The chain couples TRBV9 to TRBJ2-5; 8 positions match TRBD1. The V gene end was trimmed by 3 bases and the J gene end by 5 bases; junction bases not matched to a gene: 3. The CDR3 has 13 amino acids. Germline V gene data show CDR1 as SGDLS and CDR2 as YYNGEE. This CDR3 reads CASSARQGETQYF. CDR3 DNA sequence: TGTGCCAGCAGCGCGAGACAGGGGGAGACCCAGTACTTC.

The chain links TRBV5-1 to TRBJ1-1; D gene unclear. The CDR3 contains 14 residues. Germline V gives CDR1 SGHRS, CDR2 YFSETQ. V was trimmed by 4 bases and J by 5 bases, leaving 15 bases between them. Written as DNA, the CDR3 is TGCGCCAGCAGCCCGGGAGCTTTGGGTACTGAAGCTTTCTTT. Amino acid sequence: CASSPGALGTEAFF.

V gene TRBV29-1 combines with J gene TRBJ1-2; D unclear. Germline V gene data show CDR1 as SQVTM and CDR2 as ANQGSEA. V dropped 2 bases and J dropped 3 bases, with 16 bases sitting between them. CDR3 size: 15 residues. CDR3 in amino acids: CSVELSNTGHYGYTF. CDR3 nucleotide sequence: TGCAGCGTTGAACTTTCTAACACGGGCCACTATGGCTACACCTTC.

V is TRBV6-6 and J is TRBJ1-2; 10 bases align to TRBD1. CDR1 is MNHNY, CDR2 SVGAGI, per germline (reference sequence). The length of the CDR3 is 16 residues. After removal of 4 bases from V and 4 bases from J, the junction contained 9 bases not matched to a gene. CDR3 in DNA: TGTGCCAGCAGTTTAGCAGGGACAGGGGAGGTCTATGGCTACACCTTC. Translated, it gives CASSLAGTGEVYGYTF.

The chain carries TRBV7-2 and TRBJ1-1; D gene unclear. The germline V gene has CDR1 SGHTA and CDR2 FQGNSA. There are 15 residues in the CDR3. V lost 1 base, J lost 1 base, and 10 bases lay in between. CDR3 in DNA: TGTGCCAGCAGCTTAGTGGACGGGAGGAACACTGAAGCTTTCTTT. Residues: CASSLVDGRNTEAFF.

The chain combines TRBV28 with TRBJ2-3; D is undetermined. Trimming removed 6 bases from V and 14 bases from J, with 15 bases in between. CDR1 MDHEN and CDR2 SYDVKM come from the germline V gene. The length of the CDR3 is 11 residues. This CDR3 reads CASRRLLVLYF. The CDR3 bases are TGTGCCAGCAGAAGATTGTTGGTGTTGTATTTT.